This T cell receptor beta chain was obtained from a study of beta chain features in type 1 diabetes. Whole-study results and caveats: Across all four CD4+ subsets, people with type 1 diabetes showed modestly shorter TCRB CDR3s. Healthy donors had naive, central memory and Treg TCRB repertoires that appeared less similar than those seen among patients.

This clone has more than one count but fewer than ten. The antigen is not known. TCRB transcripts that were expressed got sequenced, as all of the isolated RNA had been reverse transcribed. Generated by immunoSEQ multiplex PCR, the TCRdb table keeps only in-frame clones and is missing some. Here the sample spans about 160,000 clones, roughly 8% being singletons. Germline V gene data show CDR1 as SGHDT and CDR2 as YYEEEE. V was trimmed by 0 bases and J by 5 bases, leaving 4 bases between them. There are 12 residues in the CDR3. Every participating donor gave one draw, a heparinised blood sample averaging about 100 mL.

The chain combines TRBV5-6 with TRBJ2-3; D remains unclear. The specimen was central memory CD4+ T cells from blood. The receptor comes from a man in his late teens or twenties with type 1 diabetes. The CDR3 protein is CASSLARDTQYF. CDR3 bases: TGTGCCAGCAGCTTGGCCAGAGATACGCAGTATTTT.